A single sample is the source of the 6 T cell receptor beta chains below, sequenced in a study of response to subunit inactivated influenza vaccine (dated by TCRdb to the late 2010s). Library construction relied on RT-PCR. Sequencing used an Illumina HiSeq 2500. In TCRdb, the public reads were trimmed at Q25 with fastp and aligned with MiXCR, with productive beta chains retained. Each CDR3 protein gets just one entry, which takes the most common genes and DNA from the rows behind it. The sample includes about 170,000 distinct CDR3 sequences, with over 9.5% observed a single time. In total, the top ten clones hold around 28% of the sample. Separately, the same data were catalogued under a study of T cells expressing NK-cell markers. The second publication reports: TCR beta cDNA libraries were made by 5'RACE template switching that added a universal primer site and unique molecular identifiers.

Sequencing used CD8+ T cells sorted from PBMCs, obtained 11 to 12 days after vaccination. These receptors came from a man over 45 who received an inactivated influenza vaccine. Donor details come from another sample of the same person, matched by shared clones.

This clonotype came up a few times. V usage is TRBV20-1 and J usage is TRBJ1-4, with TRBD1 as a possible D gene (6 bases). This CDR3 has 14 amino acids. Germline V CDR1 and CDR2: DFQATT, SNEGSKA (reference sequence). Trimming removed 5 bases from V and 2 bases from J, with 12 bases in between. The CDR3 sequence is CSAEQGSTNEKLFF. The CDR3, as DNA: TGCAGTGCTGAACAGGGTAGTACTAATGAAAAACTGTTTTTT.

CDR3 protein: CASTGTRADTQYF. CDR3 sequence (DNA): TGTGCCAGCACAGGGACCAGGGCAGATACGCAGTATTTT. The V and J genes are TRBV12-3 or TRBV12-4 and TRBJ2-3; TRBD1 or TRBD2 may be the D gene (5 bases each). Trimming stripped 7 bases from V and 4 bases from J, with 12 bases between. There are 13 residues in the CDR3.

The sample holds a few counts of this clonotype. J is TRBJ2-3 and V is TRBV2; 7 bases agree with TRBD2. The CDR3 totals 17 residues. The V segment lost 1 base and the J segment 0 bases; nucleotides outside the gene matches: 7. CDR1 is SNHLY and CDR2 is FYNNEI in the germline V gene. The CDR3, as DNA: TGTGCCAGCAGTGAAGGGGATAGCGGGCTTAGCACAGATACGCAGTATTTT. This codes for CASSEGDSGLSTDTQYF.

The rearrangement uses TRBV9 and TRBJ1-5, with unresolved D. V was shortened by 3 bases and J by 3 bases, with 13 bases between the two germline ends. This CDR3 comprises 15 residues. Germline loops: CDR1 SGDLS, CDR2 YYNGEE. CDR3 protein: CASSAGSRVNQPQHF. Written as DNA, the CDR3 is TGTGCCAGCAGCGCCGGGTCCCGAGTCAATCAGCCCCAGCATTTT.

This clonotype was counted at least ten times. The rearrangement links TRBV20-1 to TRBJ1-2; maybe TRBD1 (6 bases). V gave up 2 bases and J gave up 0 bases, with 28 bases separating them. The CDR3 has 20 amino acids. Germline CDR1 and CDR2: DFQATT and SNEGSKA (reference sequence). CDR3 residues: CSARNYSQTGAQITNYGYTF. CDR3 coding DNA: TGCAGTGCTAGAAATTATTCCCAGACGGGGGCTCAAATTACTAACTATGGCTACACCTTC.

This clonotype was recorded many times. This sequence joins TRBV6-2 or TRBV6-3 and TRBJ2-7, with a weak D call TRBD1 (6 bases). Germline CDR1 MNHEY, CDR2 SVGEGT. The germline V and J ends were trimmed by 0 bases and 2 bases, with 14 bases remaining between them. This CDR3 has 16 amino acids. CDR3 nucleotide sequence: TGTGCCAGCAGTTACTCGGATCAGGGGAGCCCCTACGAGCAGTACTTC. Translated, it gives CASSYSDQGSPYEQYF.